These 17 T cell receptor beta chains came from one sample sequenced in a study of T cell responses to AZD1222 COVID-19 vaccine. The repertoire was sequenced with immunoSEQ multiplex PCR; TCRdb's copy has only in-frame clones and lacks some. The data show about 92,000 clones, roughly 90% seen once. The source was peripheral blood, collected on day 0 of AZD1222 vaccination. Receptors were obtained from an adult in good health.

The J gene is TRBJ2-5, the V gene TRBV11-2, with 9 bases matching TRBD2. The J segment lost 5 bases and the V segment lost 4 bases, leaving 5 bases of the junction unmatched. The V gene's germline CDR1 is SGHAT and CDR2 FQNNGV. The CDR3 spans 14 residues. CDR3 in amino acids: CASSSLAGGETQYF. In nucleotides, the CDR3 is TGTGCCAGCAGCTCACTAGCGGGCGGGGAGACCCAGTACTTC.

This sequence joins TRBV18 and TRBJ1-2; D is unresolved. The germline V and J ends were trimmed by 6 bases and 6 bases, with 14 bases remaining between them. Germline CDR1 KGHSH, CDR2 LQKENI. The CDR3 is made up of 13 amino acids. This CDR3 reads CASSREVDNGYTF. CDR3 sequence (DNA): TGTGCCAGCTCTCGGGAGGTTGACAATGGCTACACCTTC.

This clone was observed a single time. J is TRBJ1-4 and V is TRBV19, with D unresolved. This CDR3 region has 14 residues. The V end lost 4 bases, the J end lost 1 base, and 7 bases lay between the germline ends. CDR1 LNHDA and CDR2 SQIVND come from the germline V gene (reference sequence). CDR3 sequence reads: CASSNLGTNEKLFF. CDR3 DNA sequence: TGTGCCAGTAGTAATCTGGGAACTAATGAAAAACTGTTTTTT. Drawing the rest from reference TRBV19 and TRBJ1-4, the complete variable domain is DGGITQSPKYLFRKEGQNVTLSCEQNLNHDAMYWYRQDPGQGLRLIYYSQIVNDFQKGDIAEGYSVSREKKESFPLTVTSAQKNPTAFYLCASSNLGTNEKLFFGSGTQLSVL.

The gene calls are TRBV5-1 and TRBJ2-7; 7 bases match TRBD2. The germline V gene has CDR1 SGHRS and CDR2 YFSETQ. V shed 0 bases, J shed 7 bases, and the junction held 13 bases outside the gene matches. There are 16 residues in the CDR3. CDR3 in amino acids: CASSLVGAGGRNEQYF. CDR3 bases: TGCGCCAGCAGCTTGGTTGGGGCCGGCGGGAGAAATGAGCAGTACTTC.

V gene TRBV25-1 combines with J gene TRBJ2-3; D perhaps matches TRBD2 (6 bases). Germline CDR1 reads MGHDK; CDR2 reads SYGVNS. CDR3 length: 18 residues. The V end was cut by 2 bases, the J end by 1 base, with 19 bases between. The DNA for the CDR3 is TGTGCCAGCAGTGAACTCAGTCGGGGCAAGCGGGGCACAGATACGCAGTATTTT. Encoded protein: CASSELSRGKRGTDTQYF.

The chain has TRBV6-5 and TRBJ1-1; D is uncertain. Between the trimmed V and J ends, which lost 0 bases and 1 base, there was a span of 0 bases. The CDR3 has 12 residues. Germline V lookup: CDR1 MNHEY, CDR2 SVGAGI. CDR3 amino acids: CASSYSNTEAFF. Here the CDR3 DNA reads TGTGCCAGCAGTTACTCGAACACTGAAGCTTTCTTT.

V and J are TRBV9 and TRBJ2-1; possible D gene TRBD2, 6 bases. Trimming removed 7 bases at V and 6 bases at J, with 17 bases between. Germline loops: CDR1 SGDLS, CDR2 YYNGEE. The CDR3 runs 14 residues. The CDR3 coding sequence is TGTGCCAGCGGGGGGATAGCCAAGGGCAATGAGCAGTTCTTC. Encoded protein: CASGGIAKGNEQFF. Full variable domain (rest looked up from reference TRBV9 and TRBJ2-1): DSGVTQTPKHLITATGQRVTLRCSPRSGDLSVYWYQQSLDQGLQFLIQYYNGEERAKGNILERFSAQQFPDLHSELNLSSLELGDSALYFCASGGIAKGNEQFFGPGTRLTVL.

The chain is built from TRBV5-1 and TRBJ1-1; TRBD1 matches at 7 bases. The CDR3 is made up of 15 amino acids. Germline V lookup: CDR1 SGHRS, CDR2 YFSETQ. V was clipped by 3 bases and J by 5 bases; unmatched bases: 10. The DNA of the CDR3 is TGCGCCAGCAGCTCACTTGGACAGGCCGGAACTGAAGCTTTCTTT. This sequence encodes CASSSLGQAGTEAFF.

Regarding this clone: One end of the junction fails to match germline, which may point to a read error. The V and J genes are TRBV6-5 and TRBJ2-3; 8 bases are a match to TRBD2. This CDR3 comprises 15 residues. Germline lookup yields CDR1 MNHEY and CDR2 SVGAGI. The CDR3 loop is CATTPLAGHTDTQYF. DNA for the CDR3: TGTGCCACCACTCCGTTAGCGGGACACACAGATACACAGTATTTT.

The V call is TRBV19, the J call TRBJ2-7; either TRBD1 or TRBD2 may supply D (5 bases each). The germline gives CDR1 LNHDA, CDR2 SQIVND (reference sequence). Deletions cut 6 bases from V and 5 bases from J, with 17 bases between. The CDR3 contains 14 residues. The CDR3 DNA reads as TGTGCCAGTAGGGAAAGGGCAGGGACCAACGAGCAGTACTTC. It is translated as CASRERAGTNEQYF.

V usage is TRBV7-3 and J usage is TRBJ2-7; 10 positions agree with TRBD1. Germline CDR1 SGHTA, CDR2 FQGTGA. The CDR3 consists of 15 residues. The J segment lost 4 bases and the V segment lost 2 bases, leaving 5 bases of the junction unmatched. The CDR3 is CASSLSGQGGYEQYF. Written as DNA, the CDR3 is TGTGCCAGCAGCTTATCTGGACAGGGGGGATACGAGCAGTACTTC.

This chain connects TRBV5-1 to TRBJ2-3; perhaps TRBD2 as D (5 bases). V lost 5 bases to trimming and J lost 0 bases, with 10 bases between them. Germline V lookup: CDR1 SGHRS, CDR2 YFSETQ. This CDR3 spans 14 amino acids. The CDR3 region is CASSLAASTDTQYF. The CDR3 DNA is TGCGCCAGCAGTCTAGCTGCTAGCACAGATACGCAGTATTTT. The full variable domain, rest sourced from reference TRBV5-1 and TRBJ2-3, is KAGVTQTPRYLIKTRGQQVTLSCSPISGHRSVSWYQQTPGQGLQFLFEYFSETQRNKGNFPGRFSGRQFSNSRSEMNVSTLELGDSALYLCASSLAASTDTQYFGPGTRLTVL.

The chain carries TRBV25-1 and TRBJ2-1; D unclear. The CDR3 totals 14 residues. V lost 5 bases and J lost 4, with 12 bases in between. Germline V gene sequence: CDR1 MGHDK, CDR2 SYGVNS. Written as DNA, the CDR3 is TGTGCCAGCAGTTCTACGGTGGGGTACAATGAGCAGTTCTTC. Translation gives CASSSTVGYNEQFF.

The V and J genes are TRBV19 and TRBJ2-1; D gene uncertain. CDR1 LNHDA and CDR2 SQIVND come from the germline V gene (reference sequence). The CDR3 loop spans 16 amino acids. V lost 4 bases to trimming and J lost 0 bases, with 13 bases between them. CDR3 residues: CASSTLLWSSYNEQFF. DNA of the CDR3: TGTGCCAGTAGTACCCTACTATGGAGCTCCTACAATGAGCAGTTCTTC.

The rearrangement joins TRBV12-3 or TRBV12-4 to TRBJ1-1; D might be TRBD1 (5 bases). V lost 10 bases and J lost 3, with 15 bases in between. CDR3 length: 13 residues. The CDR3 loop reads CANSGTDHTEAFF. For the CDR3, the DNA is TGTGCCAACTCCGGGACGGACCACACTGAAGCTTTCTTT.

This chain links TRBV7-9 with TRBJ2-3; 7 bases align to TRBD2. This CDR3 has 13 amino acids. Germline values: CDR1 SEHNR, CDR2 FQNEAQ (reference sequence). The J segment lost 1 base and the V segment lost 8 bases, leaving 3 bases of the junction unmatched. The CDR3 coding sequence is TGTGCCAGCGGGAGGGGCGGCACAGATACGCAGTATTTT. Translation: CASGRGGTDTQYF.

The V call is TRBV25-1, the J call TRBJ2-1; D possibly matches TRBD1 or TRBD2 (6 bases each). Per the germline V gene, CDR1 is MGHDK and CDR2 is SYGVNS. The CDR3 contains 16 residues. With 2 bases removed from V and 3 bases from J, the gap between germline ends came to 14 bases. The CDR3 protein is CASSEQEGEIYNEQFF. The CDR3 DNA is TGTGCCAGCAGTGAACAGGAGGGGGAGATCTACAATGAGCAGTTCTTC.